This entry lists 29 T cell receptor beta chains sequenced from one sample in a study of T cells in Graves' hyperthyroidism and ophthalmopathy. Amplified TCR beta CDR3 regions came from RNA transcripts. The HTBI primer set drove a first-round RT-PCR of the TCR CDR3. Each CDR3 protein gets one entry after TCRdb re-called the multiplex PCR reads with MiXCR. The data contain 500,000 to 600,000 distinct CDR3 sequences, approximately 15% of them singletons. Sequenced: blood. The receptor set was obtained from a woman under 30 with Graves' hyperthyroidism.

The chain is built from TRBV2 and TRBJ1-5; perhaps TRBD1 as D (6 bases). The CDR3 is 15 amino acids. Germline loops: CDR1 SNHLY, CDR2 FYNNEI. Trimming stripped 3 bases from V and 3 bases from J, with 12 bases between. CDR3 protein: CASSEVRGPNQPQHF. CDR3 nucleotides: TGTGCCAGCAGTGAGGTCAGGGGACCCAATCAGCCCCAGCATTTT.

This chain connects TRBV28 to TRBJ1-4; 9 positions match TRBD1. CDR1 and CDR2 (germline): MDHEN, SYDVKM. CDR3 length equals 13 residues. The V gene end was trimmed by 6 bases and the J gene end by 10 bases; junction bases not matched to a gene: 6. The CDR3 spells CASRELTGGKLFF. The DNA of the CDR3 is TGTGCCAGCAGGGAACTGACAGGGGGAAAACTGTTTTTT. Combining the CDR3 with reference TRBV28 and TRBJ1-4 gives the whole variable domain DVKVTQSSRYLVKRTGEKVFLECVQDMDHENMFWYRQDPGLGLRLIYFSYDVKMKEKGDIPEGYSVSREKKERFSLILESASTNQTSMYLCASRELTGGKLFFGSGTQLSVL.

The CDR3 DNA reads TGCGCCAGCACCATAGGACTAGCGGGGCAAGAGACCCAGTACTTC. This sequence encodes CASTIGLAGQETQYF. This chain uses TRBV5-1 with TRBJ2-5, with TRBD2 matching over 12 bases. CDR1 SGHRS and CDR2 YFSETQ come from the germline V gene. This CDR3 has 15 amino acids. The V gene end was trimmed by 6 bases and the J gene end by 2 bases; junction bases not matched to a gene: 5. The entire variable domain, with the rest obtained from reference TRBV5-1 and TRBJ2-5, is as follows: KAGVTQTPRYLIKTRGQQVTLSCSPISGHRSVSWYQQTPGQGLQFLFEYFSETQRNKGNFPGRFSGRQFSNSRSEMNVSTLELGDSALYLCASTIGLAGQETQYFGPGTRLLVL.

The chain links TRBV19 to TRBJ1-1; D perhaps matches TRBD1 (5 bases). CDR1 and CDR2 from the germline V gene are LNHDA and SQIVND (reference sequence). This CDR3 has 14 residues. Trimming cost V 3 bases and J 0 bases, with 8 bases left between them. This chain's CDR3 is CASSIRAMNTEAFF. CDR3 bases: TGTGCCAGTAGTATCAGGGCAATGAACACTGAAGCTTTCTTT. The full variable domain, completed using reference TRBV19 and TRBJ1-1, is DGGITQSPKYLFRKEGQNVTLSCEQNLNHDAMYWYRQDPGQGLRLIYYSQIVNDFQKGDIAEGYSVSREKKESFPLTVTSAQKNPTAFYLCASSIRAMNTEAFFGQGTRLTVV.

This clonotype was detected ten times or more. J is TRBJ2-7 and V is TRBV12-3 or TRBV12-4; maybe TRBD2 (5 bases). This CDR3 is 12 amino acids long. V was shortened by 6 bases and J by 4 bases, with 10 bases between the two germline ends. DNA for the CDR3: TGTGCCAGCAGCTTACGGGGATACGAGCAGTACTTC. Translated: CASSLRGYEQYF.

The chain has TRBV29-1 and TRBJ2-2; D not resolved. Germline CDR1 is SQVTM and CDR2 is ANQGSEA. The germline V and J ends were trimmed by 3 bases and 4 bases, with 15 bases remaining between them. The CDR3 has 15 residues. The CDR3 loop reads CSVDKGPLGTGELFF. The DNA for the CDR3 is TGCAGCGTTGACAAGGGCCCGTTGGGCACCGGGGAGCTGTTTTTT.

This chain connects TRBV7-2 to TRBJ2-4, with 8 bases aligning to TRBD1. The CDR3 is 16 amino acids. Germline V gene data show CDR1 as SGHTA and CDR2 as FQGNSA. V lost 2 bases and J lost 3; bases outside the gene matches: 6. In DNA form, the CDR3 reads TGTGCCAGCAGCTTATGGACAGGGAGTGGCAAAAACATTCAGTACTTC. Translation gives CASSLWTGSGKNIQYF. Filled out from reference TRBV7-2 and TRBJ2-4, the complete variable domain reads GAGVSQSPSNKVTEKGKDVELRCDPISGHTALYWYRQSLGQGLEFLIYFQGNSAPDKSGLPSDRFSAERTGGSVSTLTIQRTQQEDSAVYLCASSLWTGSGKNIQYFGAGTRLSVL.

This clonotype has a count of ten or more. This chain connects TRBV7-9 to TRBJ2-3; 7 bases line up with TRBD2. From germline, CDR1 is SEHNR and CDR2 FQNEAQ (reference sequence). Trimming took 5 bases from V and 0 from J; bases not matched to a gene: 11. The length of the CDR3 is 17 residues. CDR3 region: CASSPRTAGVSTDTQYF. CDR3 sequence (DNA): TGTGCCAGCAGCCCTAGGACGGCGGGGGTAAGCACAGATACGCAGTATTTT.

The chain has TRBV6-1 and TRBJ1-5; tentative D call: TRBD1 (5 bases). Germline CDR1 MNHNS, CDR2 SASEGT. V shed 11 bases and J shed 4 bases, with 18 bases lying between them. The CDR3 is 14 amino acids. The CDR3 nucleotides read TGTGCCCTCAGCGGGGCAGGTCCTAATCAGCCCCAGCATTTT. Protein product: CALSGAGPNQPQHF.

This clonotype has only a few counts. The rearrangement uses TRBV20-1 and TRBJ1-2; D remains ambiguous. The CDR3 sequence is 15 residues long. Germline lookup yields CDR1 DFQATT and CDR2 SNEGSKA (reference sequence). V was shortened by 2 bases and J by 1 base, with 14 bases between the two germline ends. The CDR3 DNA sequence: TGCAGTGCTAGACCGCCCAGACCGTTTAACTATGGCTACACCTTC. This translates into CSARPPRPFNYGYTF.

The V call is TRBV19, the J call TRBJ2-2; weak D call: TRBD2 (5 bases). Germline CDR1 LNHDA, CDR2 SQIVND (reference sequence). Trimming pared 3 bases from V and 0 bases from J, leaving 8 bases between. The CDR3 spans 15 residues. CDR3 loop: CASSIEGANTGELFF. The DNA for the CDR3 is TGTGCCAGTAGTATTGAGGGCGCGAACACCGGGGAGCTGTTTTTT. Full variable domain (outside the CDR3, taken from reference TRBV19 and TRBJ2-2): DGGITQSPKYLFRKEGQNVTLSCEQNLNHDAMYWYRQDPGQGLRLIYYSQIVNDFQKGDIAEGYSVSREKKESFPLTVTSAQKNPTAFYLCASSIEGANTGELFFGEGSRLTVL.

This clonotype has ten or more counts. This chain connects TRBV5-8 to TRBJ1-5; D not resolved. The V gene lost 4 bases and the J gene lost 7 bases, with 18 bases spanning the gap. Germline assignment: CDR1 SGHTS and CDR2 YDEGEE. This CDR3 is 15 amino acids long. The CDR3 loop reads CASSEGPPEGQPQHF. CDR3 DNA: TGTGCCAGCAGCGAGGGCCCACCTGAAGGGCAGCCCCAGCATTTT.

In regard to this clonotype: This sequence may be a read error, since a much larger clone differs from it by one base. The genes are TRBV27 and TRBJ2-7; weak D call: TRBD2 (6 bases). This CDR3 contains 14 residues. Looked up from germline, CDR1 is MNHEY and CDR2 is SMNVEV (reference sequence). The CDR3 nucleotides are TGTGCCGGCAGTTACTCTAGCGTCTCGACGGAGCAGTACTTC. Its translation: CAGSYSSVSTEQYF.

This clonotype has just a few counts. The rearrangement joins TRBV6-1 to TRBJ1-5; D unresolved. The CDR3 loop spans 13 amino acids. V was trimmed by 6 bases and J by 6 bases, leaving 12 bases between them. The germline V gene has CDR1 MNHNS and CDR2 SASEGT. CDR3 amino acids: CASRTQTPQPQHF. CDR3 coding DNA: TGTGCCAGCAGGACACAAACACCTCAGCCCCAGCATTTT.

This clonotype occurred many times. The chain uses TRBV28 and TRBJ2-3; 7 bases are a match to TRBD2. Germline CDR1 MDHEN, CDR2 SYDVKM. This CDR3 has 16 residues. V trimming: 5 bases; J trimming: 0 bases; junction bases outside the gene matches: 8. CDR3 sequence: CASSVLAPTSTDTQYF. In DNA form, the CDR3 reads TGTGCCAGCAGTGTACTAGCGCCTACTAGCACAGATACGCAGTATTTT.

This clonotype was counted at least ten times. V usage is TRBV5-1 and J usage is TRBJ1-1; tentative D call: TRBD1 (5 bases). The CDR3 is 18 amino acids. The V gene's germline CDR1 is SGHRS and CDR2 YFSETQ. V was pared by 4 bases and J by 0 bases, with 22 bases between. In DNA, the CDR3 is TGCGCCAGCAGCAACCGCGCACCGGGGCGTTTGATGAACACTGAAGCTTTCTTT. Its protein product is CASSNRAPGRLMNTEAFF.

This clonotype was counted ten times or more. The CDR3 region is CASSLEGQPYGYTF. The DNA of the CDR3 is TGTGCCAGCAGTTTAGAGGGACAGCCGTATGGCTACACCTTC. This chain uses TRBV28 with TRBJ1-2, with 7 positions matching TRBD1. There are 14 residues in the CDR3. Germline CDR1 reads MDHEN; CDR2 reads SYDVKM. V dropped 2 bases and J dropped 5; count of bases not matched to a gene: 5.

At least ten counts were recorded for this clonotype. V usage is TRBV6-2 or TRBV6-3 and J usage is TRBJ1-1; D remains unclear. Trimming took 5 bases from V and 0 from J, leaving 7 bases between them. Germline V CDR1 and CDR2: MNHEY, SVGEGT. The length of the CDR3 is 13 residues. CDR3 sequence: CASSHRMNTEAFF. The CDR3 DNA is TGTGCCAGCAGTCATAGAATGAACACTGAAGCTTTCTTT.

This clonotype was picked up many times. The chain recombines TRBV3-1 with TRBJ2-3, with unresolved D. Germline V gives CDR1 LGHDT, CDR2 YNNKEL (reference sequence). There are 14 residues in the CDR3. Trimming shortened V by 4 bases and J by 2 bases, and 10 bases separated the two germline ends. CDR3 in amino acids: CASSPTPDTDTQYF. In nucleotides, the CDR3 is TGTGCCAGCAGCCCCACCCCGGACACAGATACGCAGTATTTT.

This clonotype was found many times. The chain couples TRBV3-1 to TRBJ1-1; D gene ambiguous. The germline V gene has CDR1 LGHDT and CDR2 YNNKEL (reference sequence). V was trimmed by 0 bases and J by 1 base, leaving 12 bases between them. The CDR3 is made up of 16 amino acids. The CDR3 sequence: CASSQDTGFSNTEAFF. CDR3 DNA: TGTGCCAGCAGCCAAGATACGGGCTTTTCGAACACTGAAGCTTTCTTT.

This clonotype was observed many times. This chain connects TRBV12-3 or TRBV12-4 to TRBJ1-1; D is perhaps TRBD1 (6 bases). Trimming took 3 bases from V and 1 from J, leaving 9 bases between them. The length of the CDR3 is 14 residues. The CDR3 DNA reads as TGTGCCAGCAGTTTCGGGGGCGCGAACACTGAAGCTTTCTTT. Translating gives CASSFGGANTEAFF.

This clonotype has more than one count but fewer than ten. This rearrangement joins TRBV5-8 to TRBJ2-3; D uncertain. CDR1 is SGHTS and CDR2 is YDEGEE in the germline V gene. Trimming stripped 2 bases from V and 0 bases from J, with 19 bases between. This CDR3 has 18 residues. The CDR3 coding sequence is TGTGCCAGCAGCTTACCAGGTGTTTGGGGTGAAAGCACAGATACGCAGTATTTT. Translating gives CASSLPGVWGESTDTQYF.

The chain employs TRBV6-2 or TRBV6-3 and TRBJ1-4; D uncertain. The CDR3 has 13 amino acids. Trimming shortened V by 6 bases and J by 10 bases, and 15 bases separated the two germline ends. In germline, CDR1 is MNHEY, CDR2 SVGEGT. The CDR3 region is CASSDTIGGKLFF. The CDR3 DNA sequence: TGTGCCAGCAGCGACACGATAGGTGGAAAACTGTTTTTT.

This clonotype was seen repeatedly, ten times or more. The V and J genes are TRBV5-1 and TRBJ2-3; 13 bases fit TRBD2. Germline CDR1 is SGHRS and CDR2 is YFSETQ. J gave up 4 bases and V 3 bases, and 8 bases lay outside the gene matches. There are 17 residues in the CDR3. The CDR3 here is CASSSDRGLAGADTQYF. The CDR3 DNA reads as TGCGCCAGCAGCTCCGACCGCGGACTAGCGGGAGCAGATACGCAGTATTTT.

The chain is built from TRBV29-1 and TRBJ2-4; 9 bases agree with TRBD1. Germline trimming cut 6 bases from V and 8 bases from J; bases unmatched to any gene: 5. The V gene's germline CDR1 is SQVTM and CDR2 ANQGSEA. The CDR3 covers 12 residues. The chain's CDR3 is CSVRRQGDIQYF. DNA of the CDR3: TGCAGCGTCCGGAGACAGGGGGACATTCAGTACTTC.

The sample holds a few counts of this clonotype. The chain links TRBV12-3 or TRBV12-4 to TRBJ2-1, with 7 bases matching TRBD1. This CDR3 contains 12 residues. Losses at the gene ends were 5 bases for V and 11 bases for J; bases not matched to a gene: 6. CDR3 DNA: TGTGCCAGCAGTGAAGGACAGGCACAGCAGTTCTTC. Translated, it gives CASSEGQAQQFF.

The count of this clonotype is one. One end of the junction is discordant with germline, which a read error may explain. This chain links TRBV19 with TRBJ2-7; D unclear. CDR1 is LNHDA, CDR2 SQIVND, per germline (reference sequence). The length of the CDR3 is 13 residues. This CDR3 is CASRTVANYEQYF. The CDR3 DNA follows: TGTGCCAGCCGGACCGTTGCTAACTACGAACAGTACTTC.

In this sample, this clonotype turned up many times. This chain joins TRBV12-3 or TRBV12-4 and TRBJ1-1, with D possibly TRBD1 on 5 matching bases. V dropped 8 bases and J dropped 0 bases, with 10 bases sitting between them. CDR3 length: 13 amino acids. CDR3 amino acids: CASPPDMNTEAFF. The CDR3 DNA follows: TGTGCCAGCCCCCCGGACATGAACACTGAAGCTTTCTTT.

This clonotype was seen at least ten times. The chain employs TRBV4-2 and TRBJ1-1; no firm D call. The CDR3 totals 13 residues. V dropped 0 bases and J dropped 10 bases, with 12 bases sitting between them. CDR1 LGHNA and CDR2 YNFKEQ come from the germline V gene. Here the CDR3 DNA reads TGTGCCAGCAGCCAAGATATTGGGAATAGAGCTTTCTTT. Translation gives CASSQDIGNRAFF.